This T cell receptor (beta chain) comes out of a study of tissue T cells after allogeneic stem cell transplantation. Time point specified: mouse harvest day 14 after allogeneic transplant. Tail vein injection delivered 10^7 T-cell-depleted bone marrow cells and 10^6 splenic CD5+ T cells. B6 (H2b) cells into BALB/c (H2d) mice; tissues taken at day 7 or 14. The J segment lost 5 bases and the V segment lost 4 bases, leaving 3 bases of the junction unmatched. This CDR3 has 14 amino acids. Germline V lookup: CDR1 LGHNA, CDR2 YNLKQL (reference sequence). In regard to this clone: Germline and genes here are mouse. The sequence runs out 1 residue before the end of the CDR3; the remainder is reconstructed from the germline J gene.

Clones were read by immunoSEQ multiplex PCR, and TCRdb kept only the in-frame ones, dropping some. The repertoire holds some 5,000 clones, with less than 50% as singletons. Sequenced input: gut tissue. This sequence was found in a female BALB/c mouse given C57BL/6 T cells with graft-versus-host disease after an allogeneic hematopoietic cell transplant. V usage is TRBV5 and J usage is TRBJ2-3; 10 bases match TRBD1. The chain's CDR3 is CASSLGTGEETLYF. CDR3 DNA (partial): TGTGCCAGCAGCCTCGGGACAGGGGAAGAAACGCTGTAT.